Detailed here is one T cell receptor (beta chain). All patients experienced relapse after autologous stem cell transplantation, and brentuximab vedotin exposure was variable. Purification of CD4+ T cells from thawed PBMCs was achieved by magnetic negative selection. This sample was taken from a study of PD-1 blockade in classical Hodgkin lymphoma. This CDR3 is built from 13 residues. The V gene's germline CDR1 is SGHTA and CDR2 FQGNSA. Trimming shortened V by 5 bases and J by 3 bases, and 10 bases separated the two germline ends. Only in-frame clones appear in the TCRdb table, and some are missing; sequencing was by immunoSEQ multiplex PCR. The sample consists of 5,500 to 6,500 clones, around 84% of them appearing once.

Sequencing was performed on CD4+ T cells from blood, taken at baseline. This receptor was identified in a human donor with classical Hodgkin lymphoma. V and J are TRBV7-2 and TRBJ1-2; TRBD1 might be the D (6 bases). The CDR3 nucleotides are TGTGCCAGCAGCACGACAGGTGACTATGGCTACACCTTC. It is translated as CASSTTGDYGYTF.